This T cell receptor (beta chain) was recovered during a study of shared clonotypes between healthy human individuals. About this clone: Compared with germline, one end of the junction differs, possibly owing to a read error.

The germline V gene has CDR1 SEHNR and CDR2 FQNEAQ (reference sequence). The CDR3 runs 13 residues. Only in-frame clones appear in the TCRdb table, and some are missing; sequencing was by immunoSEQ multiplex PCR. The table shows some 580,000 clones, with more than 95% occurring only once. This sequence was found in a woman in her thirties in good health. Material for sequencing was naive CD4+ T cells sorted from blood. Subset reported: CD45RA+ positively selected. This chain connects TRBV7-9 to TRBJ1-1; 8 bases match TRBD1. The CDR3 sequence is CASTLQGDTEAFF. The CDR3 DNA is TGTGCCAGCACCTTACAGGGGGACACTGAAGCTTTCTTT. The full variable domain, with the rest looked up from reference TRBV7-9 and TRBJ1-1, is DTGVSQNPRHKITKRGQNVTFRCDPISEHNRLYWYRQTLGQGPEFLTYFQNEAQLEKSRLLSDRFSAERPKGSFSTLEIQRTEQGDSAMYLCASTLQGDTEAFFGQGTRLTVV.